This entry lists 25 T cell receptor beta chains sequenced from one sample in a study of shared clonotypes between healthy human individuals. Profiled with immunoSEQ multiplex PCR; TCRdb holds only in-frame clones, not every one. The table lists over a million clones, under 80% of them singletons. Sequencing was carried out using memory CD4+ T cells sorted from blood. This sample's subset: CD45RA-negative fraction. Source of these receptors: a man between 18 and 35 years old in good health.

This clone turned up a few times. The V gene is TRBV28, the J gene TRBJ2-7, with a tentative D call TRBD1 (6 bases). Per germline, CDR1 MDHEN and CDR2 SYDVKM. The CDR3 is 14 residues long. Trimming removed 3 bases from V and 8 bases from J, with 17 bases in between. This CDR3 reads CASSFSPQGRKQYF. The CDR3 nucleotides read TGTGCCAGCAGTTTTAGTCCACAGGGACGAAAGCAGTACTTC.

This CDR3 reads CAPPHSRGARDGEQYF. The CDR3 DNA follows: TGTGCCCCCCCCCACTCACGCGGGGCACGTGACGGCGAGCAGTACTTC. This chain joins TRBV10-3 and TRBJ2-7; a possible D gene is TRBD2 (6 bases). CDR3 size: 16 residues. V gave up 11 bases and J gave up 6 bases, with 29 bases separating them. From germline, CDR1 is ENHRY and CDR2 SYGVKD.

For the CDR3, the DNA is TGTGCCACCCGCGGGGGCCTCGGCACAGATACGCAGTATTTT. Protein: CATRGGLGTDTQYF. The chain links TRBV28 to TRBJ2-3, with D possibly being TRBD2 (7 bases). Germline V gene data show CDR1 as MDHEN and CDR2 as SYDVKM. V was pared by 10 bases and J by 1 base, with 15 bases between. This CDR3 is built from 14 residues.

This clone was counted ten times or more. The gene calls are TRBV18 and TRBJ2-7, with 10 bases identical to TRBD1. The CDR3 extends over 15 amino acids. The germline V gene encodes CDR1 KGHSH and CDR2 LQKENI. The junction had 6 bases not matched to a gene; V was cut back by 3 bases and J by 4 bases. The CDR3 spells CASSPEDRGGYEQYF. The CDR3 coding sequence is TGTGCCAGCTCACCCGAGGACAGGGGGGGTTACGAGCAGTACTTC.

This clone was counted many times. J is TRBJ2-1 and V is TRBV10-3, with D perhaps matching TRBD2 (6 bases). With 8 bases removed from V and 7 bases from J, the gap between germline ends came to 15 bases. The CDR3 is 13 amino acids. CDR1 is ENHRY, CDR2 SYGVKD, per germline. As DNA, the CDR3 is TGTGCCATCGGGGCGGGACTTACGAATGAGCAGTTCTTC. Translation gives CAIGAGLTNEQFF.

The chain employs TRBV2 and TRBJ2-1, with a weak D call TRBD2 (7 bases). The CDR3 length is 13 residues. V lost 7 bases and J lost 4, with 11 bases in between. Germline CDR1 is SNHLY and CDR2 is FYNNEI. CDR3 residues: CASKEGGYNEQFF. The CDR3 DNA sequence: TGTGCCAGCAAGGAGGGGGGGTACAATGAGCAGTTCTTC.

CDR3 loop: CATEKVAGGGTGELFF. The CDR3 DNA reads TGCGCCACCGAGAAAGTAGCGGGAGGCGGCACCGGGGAGCTGTTTTTT. The chain couples TRBV5-1 to TRBJ2-2; TRBD2 matches 10 bases. Germline CDR1 reads SGHRS; CDR2 reads YFSETQ. The J segment lost 4 bases and the V segment lost 9 bases, leaving 12 bases of the junction unmatched. The CDR3 has 16 residues. Using reference TRBV5-1 and TRBJ2-2 for the parts outside the CDR3, the full variable domain is KAGVTQTPRYLIKTRGQQVTLSCSPISGHRSVSWYQQTPGQGLQFLFEYFSETQRNKGNFPGRFSGRQFSNSRSEMNVSTLELGDSALYLCATEKVAGGGTGELFFGEGSRLTVL.

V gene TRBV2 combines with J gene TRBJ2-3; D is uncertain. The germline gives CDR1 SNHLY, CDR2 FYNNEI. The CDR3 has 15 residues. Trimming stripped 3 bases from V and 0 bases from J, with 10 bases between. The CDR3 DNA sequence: TGTGCCAGCAGTGATGACGTAGCAAGCACAGATACGCAGTATTTT. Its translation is CASSDDVASTDTQYF.

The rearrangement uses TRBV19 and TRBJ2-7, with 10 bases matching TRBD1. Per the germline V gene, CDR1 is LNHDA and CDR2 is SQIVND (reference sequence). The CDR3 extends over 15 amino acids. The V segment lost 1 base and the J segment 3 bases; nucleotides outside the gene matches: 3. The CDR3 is CASSIVGQGGYEQYF. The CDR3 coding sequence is TGTGCCAGTAGTATAGTAGGACAGGGGGGCTACGAGCAGTACTTC. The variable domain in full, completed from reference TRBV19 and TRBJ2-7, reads DGGITQSPKYLFRKEGQNVTLSCEQNLNHDAMYWYRQDPGQGLRLIYYSQIVNDFQKGDIAEGYSVSREKKESFPLTVTSAQKNPTAFYLCASSIVGQGGYEQYFGPGTRLTVT.

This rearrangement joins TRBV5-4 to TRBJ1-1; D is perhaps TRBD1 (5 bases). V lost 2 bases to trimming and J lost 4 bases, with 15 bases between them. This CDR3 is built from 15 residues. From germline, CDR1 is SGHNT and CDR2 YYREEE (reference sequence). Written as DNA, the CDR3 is TGTGCCAGCAGCTTCCAGGGTAGTAAGATCACTGAAGCTTTCTTT. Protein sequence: CASSFQGSKITEAFF.

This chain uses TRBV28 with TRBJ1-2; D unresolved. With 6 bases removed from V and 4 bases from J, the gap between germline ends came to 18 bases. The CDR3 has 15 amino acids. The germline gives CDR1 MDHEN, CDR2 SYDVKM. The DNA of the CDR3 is TGTGCCAGCAGCCCGCAAGGCGGATCCTCCTATGGCTACACCTTC. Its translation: CASSPQGGSSYGYTF.

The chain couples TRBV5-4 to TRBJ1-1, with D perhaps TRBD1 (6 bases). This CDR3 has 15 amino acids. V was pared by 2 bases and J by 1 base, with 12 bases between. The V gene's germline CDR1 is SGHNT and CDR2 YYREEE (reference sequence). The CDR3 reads CASSLAGVANTEAFF. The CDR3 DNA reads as TGTGCCAGCAGCTTAGCAGGGGTTGCGAACACTGAAGCTTTCTTT.

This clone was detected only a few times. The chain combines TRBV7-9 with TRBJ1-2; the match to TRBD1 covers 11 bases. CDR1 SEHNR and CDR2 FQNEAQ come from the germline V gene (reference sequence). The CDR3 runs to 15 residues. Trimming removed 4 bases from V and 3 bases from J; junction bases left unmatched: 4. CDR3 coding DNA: TGTGCCAGCAGCTGGGACAGGGGGAGCTACTATGGCTACACCTTC. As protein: CASSWDRGSYYGYTF. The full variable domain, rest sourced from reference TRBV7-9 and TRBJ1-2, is DTGVSQNPRHKITKRGQNVTFRCDPISEHNRLYWYRQTLGQGPEFLTYFQNEAQLEKSRLLSDRFSAERPKGSFSTLEIQRTEQGDSAMYLCASSWDRGSYYGYTFGSGTRLTVV.

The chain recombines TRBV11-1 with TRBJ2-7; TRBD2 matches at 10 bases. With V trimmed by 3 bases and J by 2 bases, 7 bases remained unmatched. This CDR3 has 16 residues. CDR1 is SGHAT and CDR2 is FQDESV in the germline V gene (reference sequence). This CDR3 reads CASSFSGLAVPYEQYF. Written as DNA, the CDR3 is TGTGCCAGCAGCTTCTCCGGACTAGCGGTTCCCTACGAGCAGTACTTC. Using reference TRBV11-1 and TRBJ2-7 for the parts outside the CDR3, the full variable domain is EAEVAQSPRYKITEKSQAVAFWCDPISGHATLYWYRQILGQGPELLVQFQDESVVDDSQLPKDRFSAERLKGVDSTLKIQPAELGDSAMYLCASSFSGLAVPYEQYFGPGTRLTVT.

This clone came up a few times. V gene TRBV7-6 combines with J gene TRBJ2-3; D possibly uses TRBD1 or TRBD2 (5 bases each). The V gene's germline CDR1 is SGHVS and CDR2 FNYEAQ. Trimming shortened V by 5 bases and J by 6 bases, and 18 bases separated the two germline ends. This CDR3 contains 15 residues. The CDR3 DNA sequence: TGTGCCAGCAGCCTTGGGACCCCAAGTCTGGATACGCAGTATTTT. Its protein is CASSLGTPSLDTQYF.

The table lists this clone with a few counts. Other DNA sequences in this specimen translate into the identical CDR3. This CDR3 is CAWGLNTEAFF. The CDR3 DNA follows: TGTGCCTGGGGATTGAACACTGAAGCTTTCTTT. V usage is TRBV30 and J usage is TRBJ1-1; D is unresolved. CDR1 is GTSNPN, CDR2 SVGIG, per germline (reference sequence). This CDR3 region has 11 residues. Trimming removed 5 bases at V and 0 bases at J, with 4 bases between. The variable domain in full, with the rest retrieved from reference TRBV30 and TRBJ1-1, is SQTIHQWPATLVQPVGSPLSLECTVEGTSNPNLYWYRQAAGRGLQLLFYSVGIGQISSEVPQNLSASRPQDRQFILSSKKLLLSDSGFYLCAWGLNTEAFFGQGTRLTVV.

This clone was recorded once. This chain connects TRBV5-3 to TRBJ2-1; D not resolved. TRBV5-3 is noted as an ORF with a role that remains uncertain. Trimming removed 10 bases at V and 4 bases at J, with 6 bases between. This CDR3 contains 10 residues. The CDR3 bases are TGTGCCGGGCCGTACAATGAGCAGTTCTTC. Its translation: CAGPYNEQFF.

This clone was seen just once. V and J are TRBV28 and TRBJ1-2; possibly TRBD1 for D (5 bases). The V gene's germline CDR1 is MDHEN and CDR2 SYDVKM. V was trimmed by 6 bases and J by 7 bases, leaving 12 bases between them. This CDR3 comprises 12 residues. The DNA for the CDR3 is TGTGCCAGCAGCACAGGTACTCCTGGCTACACCTTC. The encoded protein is CASSTGTPGYTF.

CDR3 in amino acids: CATGRDEQYF. The CDR3, as DNA: TGTGCCACTGGGAGGGACGAGCAGTACTTC. The rearrangement links TRBV6-5 to TRBJ2-7; 7 bases align to TRBD2. V shed 10 bases, J shed 5 bases, and the junction held 2 bases outside the gene matches. The germline V gene has CDR1 MNHEY and CDR2 SVGAGI. This CDR3 has 10 residues.

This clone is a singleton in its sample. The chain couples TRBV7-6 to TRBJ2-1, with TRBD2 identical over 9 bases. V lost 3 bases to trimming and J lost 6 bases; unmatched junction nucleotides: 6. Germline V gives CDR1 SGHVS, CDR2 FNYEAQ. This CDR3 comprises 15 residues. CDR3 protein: CASSLRTSAGNEQFF. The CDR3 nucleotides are TGTGCCAGCAGCTTGAGGACTAGCGCGGGCAATGAGCAGTTCTTC.

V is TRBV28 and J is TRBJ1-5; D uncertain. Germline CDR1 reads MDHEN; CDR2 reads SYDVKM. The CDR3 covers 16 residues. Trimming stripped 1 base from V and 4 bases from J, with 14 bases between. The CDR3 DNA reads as TGTGCCAGCAGTTTATTCCCGAACCCCGGGAATCAGCCCCAGCATTTT. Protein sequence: CASSLFPNPGNQPQHF.

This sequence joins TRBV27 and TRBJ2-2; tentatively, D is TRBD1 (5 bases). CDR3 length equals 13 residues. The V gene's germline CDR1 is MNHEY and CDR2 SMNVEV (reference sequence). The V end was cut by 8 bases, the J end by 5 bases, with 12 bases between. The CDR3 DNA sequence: TGTGCCAGCTCTCAGGGTCGTACCGGGGAGCTGTTTTTT. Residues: CASSQGRTGELFF.

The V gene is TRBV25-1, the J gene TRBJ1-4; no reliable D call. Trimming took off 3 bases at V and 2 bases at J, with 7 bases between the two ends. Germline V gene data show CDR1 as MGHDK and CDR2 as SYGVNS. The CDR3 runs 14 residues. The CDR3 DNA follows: TGTGCCAGCAGTGACACCGTTACTAATGAAAAACTGTTTTTT. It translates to CASSDTVTNEKLFF. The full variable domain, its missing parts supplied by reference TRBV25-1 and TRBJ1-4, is EADIYQTPRYLVIGTGKKITLECSQTMGHDKMYWYQQDPGMELHLIHYSYGVNSTEKGDLSSESTVSRIRTEHFPLTLESARPSHTSQYLCASSDTVTNEKLFFGSGTQLSVL.

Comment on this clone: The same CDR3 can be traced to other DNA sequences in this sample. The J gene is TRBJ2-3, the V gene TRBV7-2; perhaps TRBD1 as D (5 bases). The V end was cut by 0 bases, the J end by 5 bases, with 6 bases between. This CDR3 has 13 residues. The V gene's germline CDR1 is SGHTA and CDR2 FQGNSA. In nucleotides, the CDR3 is TGTGCCAGCAGCTTAGCGGGGCGAGATACGCAGTATTTT. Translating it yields CASSLAGRDTQYF.

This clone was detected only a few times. Here the CDR3 DNA reads TGTGCCAGCAGTTCCACGACCTCTAACTATGGCTACACCTTC. Amino acid sequence: CASSSTTSNYGYTF. The chain recombines TRBV6-5 with TRBJ1-2; no reliable D call. The CDR3 runs 14 residues. Germline CDR1 MNHEY, CDR2 SVGAGI. The V end was cut by 4 bases, the J end by 0 bases, with 9 bases between.